These 10 T cell receptor beta chains share one sample of origin, sequenced in a study of blood T cell repertoires in COVID-19. Sequencing was performed with immunoSEQ multiplex PCR; in TCRdb, only in-frame clones are kept and a portion is missing. There are some 120,000 clones in the sample; under 95% occur only once, and 4% to 5% lies in the top ten. Sequenced: peripheral blood. The receptor source for this set is a man aged 60 to 75 with COVID-19, enrolled during active disease.

The chain recombines TRBV12-5 with TRBJ1-1; a possible D gene is TRBD1 (6 bases). Germline CDR1 reads LGHNT; CDR2 reads FRNRAP. This CDR3 spans 14 amino acids. The V end was cut by 6 bases, the J end by 0 bases, with 11 bases between. CDR3 in DNA: TGTGCTAGTGGAACAGGGAGAATGAACACTGAAGCTTTCTTT. Translated, it gives CASGTGRMNTEAFF.

The V call is TRBV18, the J call TRBJ1-5, with 9 positions matching TRBD1. This CDR3 region has 14 residues. Germline V gene lookup returns CDR1 KGHSH and CDR2 LQKENI. Trimming removed 4 bases from V and 7 bases from J; junction bases left unmatched: 5. As DNA, the CDR3 is TGTGCCAGCTCACTGGGGACAGGGCAGCAGCCCCAGCATTTT. Translating gives CASSLGTGQQPQHF. The full variable domain, completed using reference TRBV18 and TRBJ1-5, is NAGVMQNPRHLVRRRGQEARLRCSPMKGHSHVYWYRQLPEEGLKFMVYLQKENIIDESGMPKERFSAEFPKEGPSILRIQQVVRGDSAAYFCASSLGTGQQPQHFGDGTRLSIL.

This clone showed up just a few times. The CDR3 bases are TGTGCCAGCAGGCCCAATCGACAGGGGGCGCGAGGCTACACCTTC. Its translation is CASRPNRQGARGYTF. The gene calls are TRBV28 and TRBJ1-2, with 10 bases aligning to TRBD1. The CDR3 length is 15 residues. In germline, CDR1 is MDHEN, CDR2 SYDVKM. V dropped 6 bases and J dropped 8; count of bases not matched to a gene: 12.

The count of this clone is one. This sequence joins TRBV7-8 and TRBJ2-1, with D unresolved. The CDR3 has 15 residues. Germline V gene data show CDR1 as SGHVS and CDR2 as FQNEAQ. V was shortened by 1 base and J by 0 bases, with 7 bases between the two germline ends. The CDR3: CASSLEFYSYNEQFF. CDR3 coding DNA: TGTGCCAGCAGCTTAGAGTTCTACTCCTACAATGAGCAGTTCTTC. The variable domain in full, with the rest retrieved from reference TRBV7-8 and TRBJ2-1, is GAGVSQSPRYKVAKRGQDVALRCDPISGHVSLFWYQQALGQGPEFLTYFQNEAQLDKSGLPSDRFFAERPEGSVSTLKIQRTQQEDSAVYLCASSLEFYSYNEQFFGPGTRLTVL.

The chain carries TRBV19 and TRBJ1-4; 7 positions agree with TRBD1. The CDR3 consists of 16 residues. Per the germline V gene, CDR1 is LNHDA and CDR2 is SQIVND (reference sequence). J lost 9 bases, V lost 8 bases, and 18 bases had no gene match. The CDR3 bases are TGTGCCAGTGGTACAGGGGTTGTCGGGGCCGGGAAAAAACTGTTTTTT. Its translation is CASGTGVVGAGKKLFF.

The rearrangement joins TRBV15 to TRBJ2-3, with no clear D. The CDR3 has 15 residues. V lost 0 bases and J lost 3, with 10 bases in between. Germline CDR1 is LNHNV and CDR2 is YYDKDF (reference sequence). CDR3 DNA sequence: TGTGCCACCAGCAGAGAAGGAAGGAGAACAGATACGCAGTATTTT. Translated, it gives CATSREGRRTDTQYF. Variable domain in full (rest from reference TRBV15 and TRBJ2-3): DAMVIQNPRYQVTQFGKPVTLSCSQTLNHNVMYWYQQKSSQAPKLLFHYYDKDFNNEADTPDNFQSRRPNTSFCFLDIRSPGLGDTAMYLCATSREGRRTDTQYFGPGTRLTVL.

The genes are TRBV9 and TRBJ1-2; D is undetermined. The CDR3 spans 12 residues. The germline gives CDR1 SGDLS, CDR2 YYNGEE. Between the trimmed V and J ends, which lost 2 bases and 3 bases, there was a span of 5 bases. The CDR3 DNA sequence: TGTGCCAGCAGCGTTCCCTACTATGGCTACACCTTC. It translates to CASSVPYYGYTF.

DNA of the CDR3: TGCGCCAGCAGCTTGGAGACAGGGGGTGCCGGGGAGCTGTTTTTT. Its protein product is CASSLETGGAGELFF. The chain has TRBV5-1 and TRBJ2-2; 9 nucleotides agree with TRBD1. The CDR3 covers 15 residues. Germline V gives CDR1 SGHRS, CDR2 YFSETQ. With V trimmed by 0 bases and J by 6 bases, 3 bases remained unmatched.

This chain links TRBV28 with TRBJ2-1; D is ambiguous. The CDR3 is 12 residues long. Trimming cost V 2 bases and J 10 bases, with 9 bases left between them. Germline-derived CDR1 and CDR2 are MDHEN and SYDVKM. The CDR3 sequence: CASSLNLREQFF. The CDR3 DNA reads as TGTGCCAGCAGTTTAAATTTGCGGGAGCAGTTCTTC.

The chain employs TRBV28 and TRBJ1-6; 12 bases match TRBD1. The CDR3 runs to 20 residues. The trim removed 4 bases at V and 6 bases at J, leaving 16 bases unmatched. CDR1 and CDR2 from the germline V gene are MDHEN and SYDVKM. The CDR3: CASSSHPGQGAKGFNSPLHF. In nucleotides, the CDR3 is TGTGCCAGCAGTTCCCACCCGGGACAGGGGGCGAAAGGGTTTAATTCACCCCTCCACTTT.